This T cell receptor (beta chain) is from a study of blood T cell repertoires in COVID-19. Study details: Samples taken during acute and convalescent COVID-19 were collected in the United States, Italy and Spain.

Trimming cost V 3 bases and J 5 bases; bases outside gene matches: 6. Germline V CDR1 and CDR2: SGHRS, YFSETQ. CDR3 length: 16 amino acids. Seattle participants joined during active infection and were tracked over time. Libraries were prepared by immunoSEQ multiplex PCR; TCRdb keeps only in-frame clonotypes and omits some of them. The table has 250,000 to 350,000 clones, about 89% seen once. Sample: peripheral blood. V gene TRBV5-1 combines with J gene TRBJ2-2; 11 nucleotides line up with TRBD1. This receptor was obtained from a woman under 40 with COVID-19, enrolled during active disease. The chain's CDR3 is CASSWTGTGGTGELFF. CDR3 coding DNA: TGCGCCAGCAGCTGGACCGGGACAGGGGGAACCGGGGAGCTGTTTTTT.